Shown below are 25 T cell receptor beta chains from a single sample sequenced in a study of blood T cell repertoires in COVID-19. Assay: immunoSEQ multiplex PCR; the TCRdb copy retains only in-frame clones and omits some. The sample contains about 220,000 clones, over 80% of which appear only once. Sequenced: PBMCs or T cells enriched from blood (not recorded which). These receptors came from a middle-aged woman who had recovered from COVID-19.

This clone has a handful of counts. Here the CDR3 DNA reads TGTGCCAGCAGCTCTATGACAGCACCAAACTATGGCTACACCTTC. Translated, it gives CASSSMTAPNYGYTF. The chain uses TRBV11-3 and TRBJ1-2; possible D gene TRBD1, 5 bases. The germline CDR1 and CDR2 sequences are SGHNT and YENEEA. The germline V and J ends were trimmed by 4 bases and 2 bases, with 14 bases remaining between them. The CDR3 is 15 residues long.

The chain has TRBV6-1 and TRBJ1-2; D not resolved. Looked up from germline, CDR1 is MNHNS and CDR2 is SASEGT. The CDR3 length is 14 residues. V lost 2 bases and J lost 4, with 11 bases in between. CDR3 DNA sequence: TGTGCCAGCAGTGAACATCCCGACACCTATGGCTACACCTTC. Its protein is CASSEHPDTYGYTF.

The chain employs TRBV11-3 and TRBJ2-1; 8 bases align to TRBD2. The J segment lost 6 bases and the V segment lost 7 bases, leaving 14 bases of the junction unmatched. Germline V gene sequence: CDR1 SGHNT, CDR2 YENEEA. This CDR3 comprises 16 residues. The CDR3 nucleotides are TGTGCCAGCACGAGTAGTACAGCGGGAGATCTCAATGAGCAGTTCTTC. It specifies CASTSSTAGDLNEQFF.

DNA for the CDR3: TGTGCCAGAGCCAGCGGGAGAGGGGCCTACGAGCAGTACGTC. Translated, it gives CARASGRGAYEQYV. The chain links TRBV5-3 to TRBJ2-7; 8 bases match TRBD2. TRBV5-3 is placed among ORFs of uncertain function. CDR3 length: 14 amino acids. Trimming cost V 7 bases and J 2 bases; bases outside gene matches: 8.

The chain employs TRBV3-1 (or the pseudogene TRBV3-2) and TRBJ1-3, with D uncertain. CDR3 length equals 17 residues. The germline gives CDR1 LGHDT, CDR2 YNNKEL (reference sequence). V was trimmed by 0 bases and J by 4 bases, leaving 16 bases between them. CDR3 coding DNA: TGTGCCAGCAGCCAAGAAGGAAACCGGGTCGCCGGAAACACCATATATTTT. Residues: CASSQEGNRVAGNTIYF.

V gene TRBV7-5 combines with J gene TRBJ1-6; whether TRBD1, the table's D call, matches the DNA was not checked. TRBV7-5 is assigned pseudogene status. The CDR3 totals 16 residues. The CDR3 region has the DNA TGTGCCAGAAGCTTAGTAGGACAGCGTCTTAATTCACCCCTCCACTTT. It specifies CARSLVGQRLNSPLHF.

This clone was recorded once. The CDR3 spells CASSLRLAGPDEQFF. The CDR3 DNA reads as TGTGCCAGCAGCTTAAGGCTAGCGGGACCGGATGAGCAGTTCTTC. The genes are TRBV7-8 and TRBJ2-1, with 9 bases aligning to TRBD2. J gave up 8 bases and V 2 bases, and 7 bases lay outside the gene matches. The CDR3 loop spans 15 amino acids. Germline V gives CDR1 SGHVS, CDR2 FQNEAQ.

V gene TRBV11-2 combines with J gene TRBJ1-1; D remains ambiguous. With 1 base removed from V and 3 bases from J, the gap between germline ends came to 6 bases. Germline V gene sequence: CDR1 SGHAT, CDR2 FQNNGV. This CDR3 has 13 amino acids. CDR3 in amino acids: CASSLAEYTEAFF. DNA for the CDR3: TGTGCCAGCAGCTTAGCCGAGTACACTGAAGCTTTCTTT.

The chain has TRBV5-1 and TRBJ2-5; D is undetermined. The CDR3 loop spans 12 amino acids. Trimming took off 0 bases at V and 6 bases at J, with 6 bases between the two ends. Germline values: CDR1 SGHRS, CDR2 YFSETQ. CDR3 protein: CASSLEQQTQYF. The CDR3 DNA is TGCGCCAGCAGCTTGGAACAACAGACCCAGTACTTC.

The V gene is TRBV19, the J gene TRBJ1-1; TRBD1 is a possible D gene (5 bases). CDR3 length: 13 residues. The V gene lost 7 bases and the J gene lost 0 bases, with 9 bases spanning the gap. The germline CDR1 and CDR2 sequences are LNHDA and SQIVND (reference sequence). The CDR3 bases are TGTGCCAGTACCGGACACCTGAACACTGAAGCTTTCTTT. Amino acid sequence: CASTGHLNTEAFF.

The V gene is TRBV3-1 (or the pseudogene TRBV3-2), the J gene TRBJ1-1; 8 bases align to TRBD1. Germline CDR1 is LGHDT and CDR2 is YNNKEL (reference sequence). This CDR3 comprises 14 residues. J gave up 7 bases and V 4 bases, and 8 bases lay outside the gene matches. The CDR3 bases are TGTGCCAGCAGCCCATCGGACAGGGCTGTTGAAGCTTTCTTT. This gives the protein CASSPSDRAVEAFF.

CDR3 DNA: TGTGCCAGCAGCTTAGTCAGCCAGGACACTGAAGCTTTCTTT. Translated: CASSLVSQDTEAFF. V is TRBV11-2 and J is TRBJ1-1, with D unresolved. Per the germline V gene, CDR1 is SGHAT and CDR2 is FQNNGV. The CDR3 runs to 14 residues. V was pared by 1 base and J by 3 bases, with 9 bases between.

V usage is TRBV25-1 and J usage is TRBJ1-1, with TRBD1 identical over 9 bases. Germline values: CDR1 MGHDK, CDR2 SYGVNS. The ends lost 6 bases at V and 3 bases at J; junction bases unmatched: 8. The CDR3 runs to 15 residues. The CDR3 sequence: CASRGTGGLDTEAFF. Here the CDR3 DNA reads TGTGCCAGCAGGGGAACAGGGGGCCTGGACACTGAAGCTTTCTTT.

V and J are TRBV29-1 and TRBJ2-7, with D possibly TRBD1 on 6 matching bases. The CDR3 totals 13 residues. The V and J ends lost 6 bases and 4 bases respectively, with 16 bases between them. The germline V gene encodes CDR1 SQVTM and CDR2 ANQGSEA. CDR3 nucleotide sequence: TGCAGCGTGGAGACAGGCAGCCTGTACGAGCAGTACTTC. Protein sequence: CSVETGSLYEQYF.

This clone was seen just once. V gene TRBV30 combines with J gene TRBJ2-1; 14 bases agree with TRBD2. The CDR3 has 16 amino acids. Germline-derived CDR1 and CDR2 are GTSNPN and SVGIG (reference sequence). V was pared by 2 bases and J by 10 bases, with 10 bases of the junction left unmatched. The CDR3 region has the DNA TGTGCCTGGAGTCCCGGTCCGGGACTAGCGGGAGCCGAGCAGTTCTTC. It encodes CAWSPGPGLAGAEQFF.

J is TRBJ1-5 and V is TRBV30; 8 positions match TRBD1. The CDR3 is 17 residues long. The V gene end was trimmed by 2 bases and the J gene end by 5 bases; junction bases not matched to a gene: 14. Germline CDR1 GTSNPN, CDR2 SVGIG (reference sequence). In DNA, the CDR3 is TGTGCCTGGAGTTCAACACTTCCAGGGGGCTTCTATCAGCCCCAGCATTTT. Protein sequence: CAWSSTLPGGFYQPQHF.

V is TRBV5-1 and J is TRBJ2-2; TRBD2 matches at 9 bases. The germline gives CDR1 SGHRS, CDR2 YFSETQ. CDR3 length: 16 amino acids. The J segment lost 5 bases and the V segment lost 0 bases, leaving 5 bases of the junction unmatched. CDR3 sequence reads: CASSLVVAGVTGELFF. The CDR3 DNA is TGCGCCAGCAGCTTGGTTGTAGCGGGAGTTACCGGGGAGCTGTTTTTT.

The J gene is TRBJ2-3, the V gene TRBV2, with 10 bases identical to TRBD2. CDR3 size: 13 residues. CDR1 is SNHLY, CDR2 FYNNEI, per germline. The J segment lost 6 bases and the V segment lost 7 bases, leaving 4 bases of the junction unmatched. The CDR3 region has the DNA TGTGCCAGCACAGGAGCGGGAGGGGATACGCAGTATTTT. As protein: CASTGAGGDTQYF.

The chain joins TRBV7-2 to TRBJ2-7, with 7 bases aligning to TRBD2. The germline V gene has CDR1 SGHTA and CDR2 FQGNSA. This CDR3 region has 15 residues. V was clipped by 1 base and J by 1 base; unmatched bases: 4. Written as DNA, the CDR3 is TGTGCCAGCAGCTTAGGCCCTAGCGGTTCCTACGAGCAGTACGTC. It encodes CASSLGPSGSYEQYV.

This chain joins TRBV24-1 and TRBJ2-3; no definite D call. The CDR3 consists of 15 residues. V shed 3 bases and J shed 0 bases, with 9 bases lying between them. Germline V gives CDR1 KGHDR, CDR2 SFDVKD. The DNA of the CDR3 is TGTGCCACCAGTGATACTGTCGATAGCACAGATACGCAGTATTTT. Translation: CATSDTVDSTDTQYF.

The V call is TRBV28, the J call TRBJ2-1, with D possibly matching TRBD2 (6 bases). V was shortened by 8 bases and J by 0 bases, with 14 bases between the two germline ends. The V gene's germline CDR1 is MDHEN and CDR2 SYDVKM. There are 15 residues in the CDR3. In nucleotides, the CDR3 is TGTGCCAGCGACACTCTCGGGGGCTCCTACAATGAGCAGTTCTTC. Translated, it gives CASDTLGGSYNEQFF.

V usage is TRBV29-1 and J usage is TRBJ2-2; 7 bases fit TRBD1. Trimming removed 5 bases from V and 1 base from J; junction bases left unmatched: 10. This CDR3 is built from 16 residues. Looked up from germline, CDR1 is SQVTM and CDR2 is ANQGSEA. CDR3 residues: CSVLIGGQMNTGELFF. CDR3 sequence (DNA): TGCAGCGTTCTGATTGGGGGACAGATGAACACCGGGGAGCTGTTTTTT.

This clone was seen once. The chain carries TRBV5-1 and TRBJ1-4; a weak D match, TRBD1 (6 bases). Germline V gives CDR1 SGHRS, CDR2 YFSETQ. V was trimmed by 4 bases and J by 8 bases, leaving 18 bases between them. The CDR3 has 15 amino acids. In nucleotides, the CDR3 is TGCGCCAGCAGCCCGGGCGCAGGGGAGTCGGAAAAACTGTTTTTT. Residues: CASSPGAGESEKLFF.

The CDR3 sequence: CASSRTDTGELFF. The DNA of the CDR3 is TGTGCCAGCAGTCGGACAGACACCGGGGAGCTGTTTTTT. The rearrangement uses TRBV12-3 or TRBV12-4 and TRBJ2-2; weak D call: TRBD1 (6 bases). CDR3 size: 13 residues. The V end lost 5 bases, the J end lost 3 bases, and 7 bases lay between the germline ends.

CDR3 region: CASSQQGFSYEQYF. In nucleotides, the CDR3 is TGTGCCAGCAGCCAACAGGGGTTCTCATACGAGCAGTACTTC. J is TRBJ2-7 and V is TRBV27, with 7 nucleotides matching TRBD1. CDR3 length: 14 amino acids. Per germline, CDR1 MNHEY and CDR2 SMNVEV (reference sequence). The V and J ends lost 6 bases and 4 bases, in that order; junction bases with no gene match: 9.